Given below is one T cell receptor beta chain in context. Its target is not known. The Oncomine TCR Beta short-read assay was applied to DNA of cultured CD4+ T cells. Genomic DNA was drawn out of CD4+ T cells grown in culture. A single record per CDR3 protein comes from TCRdb applying MiXCR to the PCR reads. The sample consists of 13,000 to 15,000 distinct CDR3 sequences, less than 35% of them appearing once. This specimen belongs to a study of vaccination and CD4 T cells after COVID-19. Treatment of the sample: approximately 9-day PBMC culture with coronavirus spike peptide pools or control peptides (ViraFEST assay). Once peptide pools had expanded antigen-specific T cells, ViraFEST sequenced TCRs. The ends were cut back, 3 bases at V and 3 bases at J, with 8 bases in the middle. This CDR3 spans 13 amino acids. Germline V lookup: CDR1 SEHNR, CDR2 FQNEAQ (reference sequence).

V is TRBV7-9 and J is TRBJ2-5; D gene uncertain. The sequence was obtained from a human donor who received a COVID-19 vaccine. The sequences come from CD4+ T cells from blood, cultured in vitro, collected before SARS-CoV-2 vaccination. The CDR3 coding sequence is TGTGCCAGCAGCTTGGACGGAAAAGAGACCCAGTACTTC. Protein: CASSLDGKETQYF.